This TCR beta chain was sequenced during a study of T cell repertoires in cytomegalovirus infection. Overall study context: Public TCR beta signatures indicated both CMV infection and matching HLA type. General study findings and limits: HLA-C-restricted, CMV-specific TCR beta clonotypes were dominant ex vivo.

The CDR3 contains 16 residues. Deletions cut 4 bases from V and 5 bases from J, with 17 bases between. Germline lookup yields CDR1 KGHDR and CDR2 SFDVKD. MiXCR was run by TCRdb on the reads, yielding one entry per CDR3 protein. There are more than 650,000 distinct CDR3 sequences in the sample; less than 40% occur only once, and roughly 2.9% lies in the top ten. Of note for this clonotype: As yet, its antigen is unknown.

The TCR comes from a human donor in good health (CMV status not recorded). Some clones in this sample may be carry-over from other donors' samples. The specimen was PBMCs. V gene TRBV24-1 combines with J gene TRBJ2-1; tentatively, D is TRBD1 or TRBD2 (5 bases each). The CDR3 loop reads CATSDLVRDGHNEQFF. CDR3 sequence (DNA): TGTGCCACCAGTGACCTTGTCCGGGACGGACACAATGAGCAGTTCTTC.